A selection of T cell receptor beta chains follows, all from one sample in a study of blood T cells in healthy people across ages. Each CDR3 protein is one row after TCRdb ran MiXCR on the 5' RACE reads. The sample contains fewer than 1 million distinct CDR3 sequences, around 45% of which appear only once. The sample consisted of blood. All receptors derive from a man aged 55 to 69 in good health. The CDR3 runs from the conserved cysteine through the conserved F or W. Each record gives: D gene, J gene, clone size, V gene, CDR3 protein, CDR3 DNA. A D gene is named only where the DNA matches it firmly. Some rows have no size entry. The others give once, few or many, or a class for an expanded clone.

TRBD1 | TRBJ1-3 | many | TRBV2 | CASQTGFGNTIYF | TGTGCCAGCCAGACAGGGTTCGGAAACACCATATATTTT
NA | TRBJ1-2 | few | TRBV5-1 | CASSKHGYTF | TGCGCCAGCAGCAAGCATGGCTACACCTTC
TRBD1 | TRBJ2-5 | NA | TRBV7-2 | CASSWAGGSETQYF | TGTGCCAGCAGCTGGGCAGGGGGCTCGGAGACCCAGTACTTC
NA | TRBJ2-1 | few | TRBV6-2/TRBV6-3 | CASSWTPNNEQFF | TGTGCCAGCAGTTGGACACCCAACAATGAGCAGTTCTTC
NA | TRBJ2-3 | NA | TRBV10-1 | CASSPEPQGDTQYF | TGCGCCAGCAGTCCCGAGCCGCAGGGCGATACGCAGTATTTT
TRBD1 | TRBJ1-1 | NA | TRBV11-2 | CASSLHRGFREAFF | TGTGCCAGCAGCTTACACAGGGGATTTCGTGAAGCTTTCTTT
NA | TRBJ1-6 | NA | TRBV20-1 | CSGSQGLSPLHF | TGCAGCGGGAGCCAGGGACTTTCACCCCTCCACTTT
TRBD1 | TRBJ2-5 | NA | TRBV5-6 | CASSLARGKTQYF | TGTGCCAGCAGCTTGGCCAGGGGGAAGACCCAGTACTTC
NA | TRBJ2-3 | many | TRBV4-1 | CASSQEPNSGDTQYF | TGCGCCAGCAGCCAAGAGCCAAATTCTGGAGATACGCAGTATTTT
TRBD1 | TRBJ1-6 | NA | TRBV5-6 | CASSLLGTGDSPLHF | TGTGCCAGCAGCTTATTAGGGACAGGGGATTCACCCCTCCACTTT
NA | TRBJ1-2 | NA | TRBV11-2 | CASSLEGRSTGYTF | TGTGCCAGCAGCTTAGAGGGACGGAGTACTGGCTACACCTTC
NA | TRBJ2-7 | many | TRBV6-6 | CASSPTGGGLAFRYEQYF | TGTGCCAGCAGTCCAACAGGGGGGGGACTAGCCTTCAGGTACGAGCAGTACTTC
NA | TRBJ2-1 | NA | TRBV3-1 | CASSQDSGEVDEQFF | TGTGCCAGCAGCCAAGATAGCGGTGAGGTGGATGAGCAGTTCTTC
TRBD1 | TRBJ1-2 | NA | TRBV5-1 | CASSLDGQGSGYTF | TGCGCCAGCAGCTTGGACGGACAGGGGTCCGGCTACACCTTC
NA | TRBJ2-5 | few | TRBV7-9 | CASSQSRETQYF | TGTGCCAGCAGCCAGTCCCGAGAGACCCAGTACTTC
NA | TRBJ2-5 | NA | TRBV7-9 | CASSLADHRVVETQYF | TGTGCCAGCAGCTTAGCCGATCACAGGGTCGTCGAGACCCAGTACTTC
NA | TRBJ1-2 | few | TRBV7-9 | CASSAGRQGYGYTF | TGTGCCAGCAGCGCAGGACGGCAAGGCTATGGCTACACCTTC
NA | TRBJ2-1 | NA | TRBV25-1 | CASSQGTSDIEEQFF | TGTGCCAGCTCCCAGGGGACCTCCGATATAGAGGAGCAGTTCTTC
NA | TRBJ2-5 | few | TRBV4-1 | CASSQASFQETQYF | TGCGCCAGCAGCCAAGCAAGCTTCCAAGAGACCCAGTACTTC
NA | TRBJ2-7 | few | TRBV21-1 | CASSNRDRWLVEQYF | TGTGCCAGCAGTAACCGGGACAGGTGGTTGGTCGAGCAGTACTTC
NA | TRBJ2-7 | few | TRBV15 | CATSEGGGYEQYF | TGTGCCACCAGTGAAGGGGGTGGGTACGAGCAGTACTTC
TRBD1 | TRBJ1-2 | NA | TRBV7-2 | CASSLAGQSPMALNYGYTF | TGTGCCAGCAGCTTGGCGGGACAGAGTCCGATGGCCTTAAACTATGGCTACACCTTC
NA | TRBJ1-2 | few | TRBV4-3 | CASSQVTRDHGYTF | TGCGCCAGCAGCCAAGTTACAAGGGATCATGGCTACACCTTC
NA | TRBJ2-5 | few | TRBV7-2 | CASIGGGLPGETQYF | TGTGCCTCCATAGGGGGCGGACTACCTGGGGAGACCCAGTACTTC
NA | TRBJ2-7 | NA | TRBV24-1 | CATSDSNDYEQYF | TGTGCCACCAGTGATTCTAACGACTACGAGCAGTACTTC
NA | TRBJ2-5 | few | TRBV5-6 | CASNEGRQETQYF | TGTGCCAGCAACGAGGGGAGGCAAGAGACCCAGTACTTC
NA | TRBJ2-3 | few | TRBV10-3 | CAISEQLGTQYF | TGTGCCATCAGTGAGCAGCTGGGTACGCAGTATTTT
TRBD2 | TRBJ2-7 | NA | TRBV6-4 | CASPKRGAVGEQYF | TGTGCCAGCCCTAAGCGGGGGGCGGTGGGAGAGCAGTACTTC
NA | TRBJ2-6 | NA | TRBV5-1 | CVSSLQASGANVLTF | TGCGTCAGCAGCTTACAGGCCTCTGGGGCCAACGTCCTGACTTTC
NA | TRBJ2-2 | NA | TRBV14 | CASSQQVKNTGELFF | TGTGCCAGCAGCCAACAAGTGAAGAACACCGGGGAGCTGTTTTTT
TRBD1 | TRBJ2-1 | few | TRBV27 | CASSLGTGGANEQFF | TGTGCCAGCAGTTTAGGGACAGGGGGCGCGAATGAGCAGTTCTTC
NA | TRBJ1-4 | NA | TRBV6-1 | CASTWQPRTTNEKLFF | TGTGCCAGCACCTGGCAGCCCCGCACAACTAATGAAAAACTGTTTTTT
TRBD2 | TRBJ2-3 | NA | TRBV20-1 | CSAGEGRSTDTQYF | TGCAGTGCTGGGGAGGGTCGGAGCACAGATACGCAGTATTTT
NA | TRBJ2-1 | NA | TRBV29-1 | CSGRGSSYNEQFF | TGCAGCGGACGGGGGAGCTCCTACAATGAGCAGTTCTTC
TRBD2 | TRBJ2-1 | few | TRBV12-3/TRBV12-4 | CASSPLGTSGLNEQFF | TGTGCCAGCAGTCCCTTAGGGACTAGTGGTCTCAATGAGCAGTTCTTC
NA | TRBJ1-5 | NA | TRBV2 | CASSIADRSNQPQHF | TGTGCCAGCAGTATTGCGGACCGTAGCAATCAGCCCCAGCATTTT
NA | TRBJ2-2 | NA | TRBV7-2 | CASSPQGRIGELFF | TGTGCCAGCAGCCCCCAGGGGAGGATCGGGGAGCTGTTTTTT
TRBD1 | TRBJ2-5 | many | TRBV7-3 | CASSSDRVALYF | TGTGCCAGCAGCTCAGACAGGGTGGCTCTGTACTTC
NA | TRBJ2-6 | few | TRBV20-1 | CSARDWQGGSSGANVLTF | TGCAGTGCTAGAGATTGGCAGGGTGGTTCGTCTGGGGCCAACGTCCTGACTTTC
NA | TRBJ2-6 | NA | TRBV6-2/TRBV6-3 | CASSLLTVSGANVLTF | TGTGCCAGCAGCCTCTTGACAGTCTCTGGGGCCAACGTCCTGACTTTC
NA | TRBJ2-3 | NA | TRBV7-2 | CASSPPIRQASILLADTQYF | TGTGCCAGCAGCCCGCCTATACGCCAAGCTAGCATTCTGTTGGCAGATACGCAGTATTTT
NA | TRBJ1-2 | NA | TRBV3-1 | CASSQGQASYGCTF | TGTGCCAGCAGCCAAGGACAAGCCAGCTATGGCTGCACCTTC
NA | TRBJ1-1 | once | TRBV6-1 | CASSAKENTEAFF | TGTGCCAGCAGTGCTAAGGAGAACACTGAAGCTTTCTTT
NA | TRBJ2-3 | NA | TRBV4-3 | CASSQGAGWASTDTQYF | TGCGCCAGCAGCCAAGGAGCAGGCTGGGCCAGCACAGATACGCAGTATTTT
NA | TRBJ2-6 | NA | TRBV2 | CASSLDPAGANVLTF | TGTGCCAGCAGTTTGGACCCCGCTGGGGCCAACGTCCTGACTTTC
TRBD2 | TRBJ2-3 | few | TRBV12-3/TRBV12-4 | CASNSGVGTDTQYF | TGTGCCAGCAATAGCGGGGTAGGCACAGATACGCAGTATTTT
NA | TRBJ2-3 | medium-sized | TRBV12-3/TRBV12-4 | CASSFGGAGDTQYF | TGTGCCAGCAGTTTTGGGGGGGCCGGAGATACGCAGTATTTT
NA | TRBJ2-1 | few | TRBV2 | CASSESTIPPYNEQFF | TGTGCCAGCAGTGAATCGACGATCCCCCCCTACAATGAGCAGTTCTTC
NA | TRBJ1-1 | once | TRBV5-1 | CASSFQGQGTEAFF | TGCGCCAGCAGCTTCCAGGGCCAAGGCACTGAAGCTTTCTTT
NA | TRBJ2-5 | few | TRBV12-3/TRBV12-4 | CASKGGRGLQETQYF | TGTGCCAGCAAAGGTGGCAGGGGCCTTCAAGAGACCCAGTACTTC
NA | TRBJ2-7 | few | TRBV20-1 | CSASSVIGQRRGVHEQYF | TGCAGTGCTAGTTCAGTAATAGGGCAGCGCAGGGGTGTCCACGAGCAGTACTTC
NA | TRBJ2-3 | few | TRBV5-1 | CASQRWFGSTDTQYF | TGCGCCAGCCAGCGTTGGTTTGGGTCGACAGATACGCAGTATTTT
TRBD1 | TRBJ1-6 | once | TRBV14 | CASSQGLGGLNSPLHF | TGTGCCAGCAGCCAAGGGCTAGGGGGCCTTAATTCACCCCTCCACTTT
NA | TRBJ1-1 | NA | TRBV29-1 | CSVSLVARNTEAFF | TGCAGCGTTAGCCTCGTAGCGAGGAACACTGAAGCTTTCTTT
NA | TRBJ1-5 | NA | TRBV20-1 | CSASSGAAGPNQPQHF | TGCAGTGCTAGTAGTGGGGCAGCTGGTCCCAATCAGCCCCAGCATTTT